These 20 T cell receptor beta chains came from one sample sequenced in a study of blood T cell repertoires in COVID-19. Sequenced by immunoSEQ multiplex PCR; TCRdb stores in-frame clones only, minus some. The sample includes 300,000 to 400,000 clones, 85% to 90% of them seen just once. Material for sequencing was PBMCs or T cells enriched from blood (not recorded which). The receptors derive from a woman aged 18-35 years who had recovered from COVID-19.

CDR3 in amino acids: CAFGRVTNYGYTF. The CDR3 nucleotides are TGTGCCTTTGGGAGGGTGACTAACTATGGCTACACCTTC. The rearrangement links TRBV30 to TRBJ1-2; D call uncertain. CDR3 length equals 13 residues. Germline CDR1 reads GTSNPN; CDR2 reads SVGIG (reference sequence). The germline V and J ends were trimmed by 7 bases and 0 bases, with 12 bases remaining between them.

The chain recombines TRBV27 with TRBJ2-7; maybe TRBD1 (5 bases). Germline values: CDR1 MNHEY, CDR2 SMNVEV (reference sequence). Trimming cost V 7 bases and J 0 bases, with 10 bases left between them. The CDR3 sequence is 13 residues long. This chain's CDR3 is CASKDSFSYEQYF. The CDR3 nucleotides are TGTGCCAGCAAAGACAGTTTCTCCTACGAGCAGTACTTC.

The gene calls are TRBV9 and TRBJ1-1; possible D gene TRBD1, 5 bases. The CDR3 is made up of 15 amino acids. Trimming left V 3 bases short and J 4 bases short, with 16 bases between. From germline, CDR1 is SGDLS and CDR2 YYNGEE. As DNA, the CDR3 is TGTGCCAGCAGCGCGAGCCTGACAGACTTCACTGAAGCTTTCTTT. Its protein product is CASSASLTDFTEAFF.

The chain employs TRBV5-1 and TRBJ2-1; D perhaps matches TRBD2 (6 bases). The CDR3 extends over 15 amino acids. From germline, CDR1 is SGHRS and CDR2 YFSETQ. V lost 0 bases and J lost 10, with 17 bases in between. The CDR3: CASSLGTGGCGEQFF. DNA for the CDR3: TGCGCCAGCAGCTTGGGGACCGGGGGTTGCGGGGAGCAGTTCTTC. Full variable domain (outside the CDR3, taken from reference TRBV5-1 and TRBJ2-1): KAGVTQTPRYLIKTRGQQVTLSCSPISGHRSVSWYQQTPGQGLQFLFEYFSETQRNKGNFPGRFSGRQFSNSRSEMNVSTLELGDSALYLCASSLGTGGCGEQFFGPGTRLTVL.

The chain recombines TRBV11-2 with TRBJ1-2; D uncertain. Looked up from germline, CDR1 is SGHAT and CDR2 is FQNNGV. V was shortened by 1 base and J by 0 bases, with 6 bases between the two germline ends. The CDR3 length is 14 residues. The DNA for the CDR3 is TGTGCCAGCAGCTTAGTCACAACTAACTATGGCTACACCTTC. It encodes CASSLVTTNYGYTF. The full variable domain, rest sourced from reference TRBV11-2 and TRBJ1-2, is EAGVAQSPRYKIIEKRQSVAFWCNPISGHATLYWYQQILGQGPKLLIQFQNNGVVDDSQLPKDRFSAERLKGVDSTLKIQPAKLEDSAVYLCASSLVTTNYGYTFGSGTRLTVV.

Regarding this clone: One end of the junction fails to match germline, which may point to a read error. The V and J genes are TRBV6-5 and TRBJ1-4; 7 bases align to TRBD1. Per germline, CDR1 MNHEY and CDR2 SVGAGI. The CDR3 contains 13 residues. The CDR3: CASRDRDSNALYF. CDR3 bases: TGTGCCAGCAGGGACCGGGACAGTAACGCACTTTATTTT.

This sequence joins TRBV11-2 and TRBJ1-1; tentatively, D is TRBD1 (5 bases). V shed 2 bases and J shed 1 base, with 11 bases lying between them. Germline CDR1 is SGHAT and CDR2 is FQNNGV. This CDR3 region has 15 residues. Written as DNA, the CDR3 is TGTGCCAGCAGCTTATGGACACAGCAGAACACTGAAGCTTTCTTT. It is translated as CASSLWTQQNTEAFF. The entire variable domain, with the rest obtained from reference TRBV11-2 and TRBJ1-1, is as follows: EAGVAQSPRYKIIEKRQSVAFWCNPISGHATLYWYQQILGQGPKLLIQFQNNGVVDDSQLPKDRFSAERLKGVDSTLKIQPAKLEDSAVYLCASSLWTQQNTEAFFGQGTRLTVV.

V usage is TRBV3-1 (or the pseudogene TRBV3-2) and J usage is TRBJ1-1; perhaps TRBD1 as D (6 bases). CDR3 size: 16 residues. The V end was cut by 6 bases, the J end by 1 base, with 18 bases between. Germline V CDR1 and CDR2: LGHDT, YNNKEL (reference sequence). The CDR3 loop is CASRPGARDPNTEAFF. The CDR3, as DNA: TGTGCCAGCAGACCAGGGGCGAGGGACCCGAACACTGAAGCTTTCTTT.

V gene TRBV19 combines with J gene TRBJ2-3; D is perhaps TRBD1 (6 bases). This CDR3 has 15 amino acids. Germline CDR1 is LNHDA and CDR2 is SQIVND (reference sequence). V was trimmed by 5 bases and J by 5 bases, leaving 17 bases between them. The CDR3 reads CASSPSQGIKDTQYF. In DNA form, the CDR3 reads TGTGCCAGTAGTCCTTCTCAGGGGATTAAAGATACGCAGTATTTT.

This clone appeared once. The chain joins TRBV19 to TRBJ1-1; D remains ambiguous. The CDR3 length is 13 residues. CDR1 is LNHDA and CDR2 is SQIVND in the germline V gene (reference sequence). Between the trimmed V and J ends, which lost 6 bases and 1 base, there was a span of 9 bases. Here the CDR3 reads CASRSEGNTEAFF. CDR3 DNA sequence: TGTGCCAGTAGGTCCGAGGGGAACACTGAAGCTTTCTTT.

The V gene is TRBV19, the J gene TRBJ2-1, with 8 bases lining up with TRBD2. Trimming at V came to 4 bases and at J to 10 bases, leaving 12 bases not matched to a gene. The length of the CDR3 is 15 residues. CDR1 is LNHDA and CDR2 is SQIVND in the germline V gene (reference sequence). The CDR3, as DNA: TGTGCCAGTAGTAGGGGGGTAATAGCGGGGAACGAGCAGTTCTTC. Its translation: CASSRGVIAGNEQFF.

V is TRBV2 and J is TRBJ2-1; D perhaps matches TRBD2 (5 bases). The germline V and J ends were trimmed by 2 bases and 10 bases, with 18 bases remaining between them. Germline loops: CDR1 SNHLY, CDR2 FYNNEI. The CDR3 is 15 amino acids. The CDR3 sequence is CASSESGGQLFEQFF. DNA of the CDR3: TGTGCCAGCAGTGAAAGTGGAGGCCAGCTATTCGAGCAGTTCTTC.

This clone was recorded only once. V is TRBV28 and J is TRBJ2-5; 8 bases line up with TRBD1. This CDR3 has 16 amino acids. Germline assignment: CDR1 MDHEN and CDR2 SYDVKM. With V trimmed by 6 bases and J by 5 bases, 14 bases remained unmatched. The DNA of the CDR3 is TGTGCCAGCAGGCCAGGCCGGGACAGGCGAAGGGAGACCCAGTACTTC. Translated, it gives CASRPGRDRRRETQYF.

This chain's CDR3 is CASSLNHQGSPLHF. The CDR3 DNA reads TGTGCCAGCAGCTTAAACCACCAGGGTTCACCCCTCCACTTT. This sequence joins TRBV7-3 and TRBJ1-6; a possible D gene is TRBD1 (5 bases). This CDR3 spans 14 amino acids. Germline CDR1 and CDR2: SGHTA and FQGTGA. V lost 1 base to trimming and J lost 9 bases, with 10 bases between them.

This rearrangement joins TRBV18 to TRBJ1-1; D unresolved. Trimming stripped 3 bases from V and 4 bases from J, with 12 bases between. The CDR3 extends over 14 amino acids. Germline V gene sequence: CDR1 KGHSH, CDR2 LQKENI. The CDR3 bases are TGTGCCAGCTCACCGATCGTGGGAGGCACTGAAGCTTTCTTT. Amino acid sequence: CASSPIVGGTEAFF.

The chain couples TRBV4-2 to TRBJ1-1; a weak D match, TRBD1 (5 bases). The CDR3 is 13 amino acids. V was trimmed by 1 base and J by 6 bases, leaving 9 bases between them. Germline V gives CDR1 LGHNA, CDR2 YNFKEQ. The CDR3, as DNA: TGTGCCAGCAGCCAAGTGGGGGGGGCTGAAGCTTTCTTT. Translated, it gives CASSQVGGAEAFF.

V is TRBV2 and J is TRBJ2-1, with 11 bases lining up with TRBD2. V trimming: 4 bases; J trimming: 5 bases; junction bases outside the gene matches: 10. Germline V gene data show CDR1 as SNHLY and CDR2 as FYNNEI. The CDR3 spans 17 residues. The CDR3 nucleotides are TGTGCCAGCAGTGTCTCAATGGTAGCGGGGGGGGACAATGAGCAGTTCTTC. This codes for CASSVSMVAGGDNEQFF.

CDR3 protein: CASSRDLAGTYEQYF. The CDR3, as DNA: TGTGCCAGCAGCCGAGACTTAGCGGGGACATACGAGCAGTACTTC. J is TRBJ2-7 and V is TRBV4-2; TRBD2 aligns across 8 bases. The CDR3 covers 15 residues. J gave up 4 bases and V 4 bases, and 9 bases lay outside the gene matches. CDR1 and CDR2 (germline): LGHNA, YNFKEQ.

The chain has TRBV4-1 and TRBJ1-4; D uncertain. The V and J ends lost 0 bases and 4 bases respectively, with 9 bases between them. The CDR3 has 15 amino acids. CDR1 and CDR2 (germline): MGHRA, YSYEKL. The CDR3 loop is CASSQDRPVNEKLFF. The CDR3 coding sequence is TGCGCCAGCAGCCAAGATCGTCCAGTTAATGAAAAACTGTTTTTT.

The chain combines TRBV6-2 or TRBV6-3 with TRBJ1-1; TRBD1 is a possible D gene (6 bases). The CDR3 covers 16 residues. From germline, CDR1 is MNHEY and CDR2 SVGEGT. V gave up 2 bases and J gave up 0 bases, with 13 bases separating them. For the CDR3, the DNA is TGTGCCAGCAGTTACAAACAGGGCCACCTGAACACTGAAGCTTTCTTT. Encoded protein: CASSYKQGHLNTEAFF.